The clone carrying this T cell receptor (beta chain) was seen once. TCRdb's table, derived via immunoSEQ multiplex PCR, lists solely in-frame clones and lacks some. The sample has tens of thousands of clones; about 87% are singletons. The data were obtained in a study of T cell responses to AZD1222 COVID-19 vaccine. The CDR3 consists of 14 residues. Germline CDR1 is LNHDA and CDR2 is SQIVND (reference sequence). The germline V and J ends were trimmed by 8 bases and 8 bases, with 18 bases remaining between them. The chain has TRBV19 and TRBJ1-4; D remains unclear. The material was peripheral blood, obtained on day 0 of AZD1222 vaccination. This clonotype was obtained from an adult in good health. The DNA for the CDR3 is TGTGCCAGTGAGGCAACCGGGGTCTACGAAAAACTGTTTTTT. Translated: CASEATGVYEKLFF.